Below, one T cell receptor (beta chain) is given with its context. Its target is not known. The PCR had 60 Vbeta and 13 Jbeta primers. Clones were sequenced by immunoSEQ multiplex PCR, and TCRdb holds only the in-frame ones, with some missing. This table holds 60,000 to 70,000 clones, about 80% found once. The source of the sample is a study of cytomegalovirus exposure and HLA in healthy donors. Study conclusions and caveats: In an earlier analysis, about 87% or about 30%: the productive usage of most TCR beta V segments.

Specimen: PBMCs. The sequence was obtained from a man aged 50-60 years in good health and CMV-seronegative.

The CDR3 spells CASSSRQGEFF. CDR3 nucleotide sequence: TGTGCCAGCAGCTCCCGACAGGGGGAGTTCTTC. This chain joins TRBV7-2 and TRBJ2-1, with 9 bases fitting TRBD1. Germline V gene lookup returns CDR1 SGHTA and CDR2 FQGNSA. The V segment lost 4 bases and the J segment 14 bases; nucleotides outside the gene matches: 3. This CDR3 region has 11 residues. The complete variable domain, with remaining parts taken from reference TRBV7-2 and TRBJ2-1, reads GAGVSQSPSNKVTEKGKDVELRCDPISGHTALYWYRQSLGQGLEFLIYFQGNSAPDKSGLPSDRFSAERTGGSVSTLTIQRTQQEDSAVYLCASSSRQGEFFGPGTRLTVL.